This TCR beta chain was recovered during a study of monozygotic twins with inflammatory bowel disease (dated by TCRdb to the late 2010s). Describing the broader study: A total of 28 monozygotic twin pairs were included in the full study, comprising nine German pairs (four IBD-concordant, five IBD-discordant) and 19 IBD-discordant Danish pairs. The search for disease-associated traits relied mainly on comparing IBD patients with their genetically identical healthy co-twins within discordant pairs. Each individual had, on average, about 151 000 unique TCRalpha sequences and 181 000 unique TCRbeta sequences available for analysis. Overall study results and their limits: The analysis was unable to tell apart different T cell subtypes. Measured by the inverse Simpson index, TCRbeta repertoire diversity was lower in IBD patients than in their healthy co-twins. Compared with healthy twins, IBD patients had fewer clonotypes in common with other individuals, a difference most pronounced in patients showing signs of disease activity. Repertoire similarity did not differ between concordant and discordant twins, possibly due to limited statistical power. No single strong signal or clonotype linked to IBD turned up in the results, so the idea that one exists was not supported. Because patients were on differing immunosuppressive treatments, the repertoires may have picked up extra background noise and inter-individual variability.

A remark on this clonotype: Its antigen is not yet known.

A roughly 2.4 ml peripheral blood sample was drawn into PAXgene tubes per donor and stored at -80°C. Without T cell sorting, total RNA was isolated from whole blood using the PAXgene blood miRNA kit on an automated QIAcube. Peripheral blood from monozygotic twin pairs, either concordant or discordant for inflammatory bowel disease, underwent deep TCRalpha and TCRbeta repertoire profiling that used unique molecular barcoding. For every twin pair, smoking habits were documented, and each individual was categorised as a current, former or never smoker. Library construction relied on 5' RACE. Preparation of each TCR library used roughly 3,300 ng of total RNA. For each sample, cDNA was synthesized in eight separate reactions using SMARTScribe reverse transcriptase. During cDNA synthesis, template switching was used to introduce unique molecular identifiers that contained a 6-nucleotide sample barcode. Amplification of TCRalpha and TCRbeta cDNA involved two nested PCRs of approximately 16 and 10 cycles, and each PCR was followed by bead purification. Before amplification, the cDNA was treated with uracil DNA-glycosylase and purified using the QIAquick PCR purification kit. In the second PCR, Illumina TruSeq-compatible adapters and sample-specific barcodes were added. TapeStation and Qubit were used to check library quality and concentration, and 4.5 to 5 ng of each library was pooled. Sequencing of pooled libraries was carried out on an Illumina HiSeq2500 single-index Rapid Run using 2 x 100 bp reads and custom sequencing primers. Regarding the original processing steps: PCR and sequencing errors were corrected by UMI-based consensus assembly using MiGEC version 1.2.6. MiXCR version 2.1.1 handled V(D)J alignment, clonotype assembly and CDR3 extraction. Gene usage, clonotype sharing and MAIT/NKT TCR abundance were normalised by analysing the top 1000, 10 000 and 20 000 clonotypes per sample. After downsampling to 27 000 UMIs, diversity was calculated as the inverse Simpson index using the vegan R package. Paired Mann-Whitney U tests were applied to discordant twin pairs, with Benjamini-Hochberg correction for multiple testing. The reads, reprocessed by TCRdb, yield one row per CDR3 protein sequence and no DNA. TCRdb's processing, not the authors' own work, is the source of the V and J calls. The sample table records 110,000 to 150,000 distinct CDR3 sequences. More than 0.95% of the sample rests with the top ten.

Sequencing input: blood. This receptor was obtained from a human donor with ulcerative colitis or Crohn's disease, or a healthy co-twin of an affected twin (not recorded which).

The CDR3 protein is CASSLGVYNEQFF. Rearrangement joined TRBV5-1 to TRBJ2-1. CDR1 SGHRS and CDR2 YFSETQ were looked up in the germline V gene. The CDR3 covers 13 residues, taking in both the cysteine and the phenylalanine. No coding sequence is recorded.